This T cell receptor (beta chain) stems from a study of shared clonotypes between healthy human individuals. Sequencing was performed with immunoSEQ multiplex PCR; in TCRdb, only in-frame clones are kept and a portion is missing. Here the sample spans over a million clones, around 82% being singletons. Trimming took 10 bases from V and 4 from J; bases not matched to a gene: 10. Germline loops: CDR1 SGHTA, CDR2 FQGNSA. CDR3 size: 14 residues. The chain employs TRBV7-2 and TRBJ2-3, with 8 bases fitting TRBD2. Sequenced input: memory CD4+ T cells from PBMCs. The subset denotes: CD45RA-negative fraction. The TCR was taken from a young man in good health. Some clones in this sample may be carry-over from other donors' samples. CDR3 sequence reads: CATIPGLGADTQYF. In nucleotides, the CDR3 is TGTGCCACCATACCGGGACTAGGAGCAGATACGCAGTATTTT.